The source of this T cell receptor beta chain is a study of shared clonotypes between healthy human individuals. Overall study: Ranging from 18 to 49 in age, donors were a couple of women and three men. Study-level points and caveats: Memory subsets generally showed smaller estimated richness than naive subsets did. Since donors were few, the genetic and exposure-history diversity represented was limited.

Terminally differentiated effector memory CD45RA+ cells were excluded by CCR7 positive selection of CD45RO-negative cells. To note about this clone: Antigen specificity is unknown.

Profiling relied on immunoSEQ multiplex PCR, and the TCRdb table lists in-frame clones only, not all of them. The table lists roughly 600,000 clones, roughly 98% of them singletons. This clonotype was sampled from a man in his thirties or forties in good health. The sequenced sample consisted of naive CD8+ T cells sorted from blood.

The DNA for the CDR3 is TGTGCCAGCAGGCTCAACGGGGCCCCGTTTCGCGAGCAGTACTTC. Residues: CASRLNGAPFREQYF. The gene calls are TRBV5-6 and TRBJ2-7; D may match TRBD1 or TRBD2 (5 bases each). The CDR3 length is 15 residues. Trimming removed 5 bases at V and 6 bases at J, with 21 bases between. Per the germline V gene, CDR1 is SGHDT and CDR2 is YYEEEE.